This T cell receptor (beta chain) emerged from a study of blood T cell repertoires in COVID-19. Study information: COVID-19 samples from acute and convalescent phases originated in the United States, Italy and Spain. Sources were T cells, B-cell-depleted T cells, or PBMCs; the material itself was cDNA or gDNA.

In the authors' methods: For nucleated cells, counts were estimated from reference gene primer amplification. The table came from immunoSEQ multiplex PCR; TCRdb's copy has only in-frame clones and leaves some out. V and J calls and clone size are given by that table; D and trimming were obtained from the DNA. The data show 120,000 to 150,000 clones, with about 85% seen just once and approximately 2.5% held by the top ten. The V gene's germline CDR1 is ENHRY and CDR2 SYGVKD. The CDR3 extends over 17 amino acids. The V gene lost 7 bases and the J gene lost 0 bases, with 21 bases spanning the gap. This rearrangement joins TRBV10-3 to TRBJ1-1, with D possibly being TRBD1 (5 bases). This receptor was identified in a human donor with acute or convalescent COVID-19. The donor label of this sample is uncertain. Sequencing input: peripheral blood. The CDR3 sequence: CAIMRDGPFSMNTEAFF. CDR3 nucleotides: TGTGCCATCATGCGGGACGGCCCTTTCTCTATGAACACTGAAGCTTTCTTT.